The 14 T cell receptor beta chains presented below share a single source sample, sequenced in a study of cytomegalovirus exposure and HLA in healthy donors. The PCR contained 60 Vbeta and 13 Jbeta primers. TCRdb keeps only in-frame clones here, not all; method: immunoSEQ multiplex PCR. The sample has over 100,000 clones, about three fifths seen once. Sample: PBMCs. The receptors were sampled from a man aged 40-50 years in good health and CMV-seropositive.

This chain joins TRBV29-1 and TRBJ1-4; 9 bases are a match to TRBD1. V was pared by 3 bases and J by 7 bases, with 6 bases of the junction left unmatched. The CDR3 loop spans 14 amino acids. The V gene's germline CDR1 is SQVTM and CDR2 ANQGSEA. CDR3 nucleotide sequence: TGCAGCGTTGATGGGGGACAGGGTATTGAAAAACTGTTTTTT. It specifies CSVDGGQGIEKLFF.

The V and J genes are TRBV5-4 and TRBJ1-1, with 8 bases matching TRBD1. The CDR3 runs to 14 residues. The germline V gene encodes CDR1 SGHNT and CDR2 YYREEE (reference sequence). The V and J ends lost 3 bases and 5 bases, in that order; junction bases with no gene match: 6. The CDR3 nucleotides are TGTGCCAGCAGCTCTCAACAGGGGGGAACTGAAGCTTTCTTT. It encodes CASSSQQGGTEAFF.

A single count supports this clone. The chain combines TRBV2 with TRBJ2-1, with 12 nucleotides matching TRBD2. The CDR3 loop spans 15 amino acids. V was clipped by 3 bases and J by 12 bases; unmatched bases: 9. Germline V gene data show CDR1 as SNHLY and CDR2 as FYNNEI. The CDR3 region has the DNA TGTGCCAGCAGTGAGGGACTAGCGGGCCGGGGGGGGCAGTTCTTC. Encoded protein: CASSEGLAGRGGQFF.

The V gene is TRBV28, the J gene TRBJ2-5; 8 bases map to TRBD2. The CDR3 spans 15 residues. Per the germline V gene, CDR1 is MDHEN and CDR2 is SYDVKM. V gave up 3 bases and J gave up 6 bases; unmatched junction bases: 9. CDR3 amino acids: CASSFRTGGPQTQYF. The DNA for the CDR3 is TGTGCCAGCAGTTTCCGTACGGGAGGGCCTCAGACCCAGTACTTC.

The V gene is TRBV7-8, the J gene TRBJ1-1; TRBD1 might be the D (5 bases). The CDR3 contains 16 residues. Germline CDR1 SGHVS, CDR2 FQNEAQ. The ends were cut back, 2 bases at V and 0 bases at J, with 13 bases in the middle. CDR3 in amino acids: CASSLSRDSLNTEAFF. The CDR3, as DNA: TGTGCCAGCAGCTTAAGCAGGGACTCTTTGAACACTGAAGCTTTCTTT.

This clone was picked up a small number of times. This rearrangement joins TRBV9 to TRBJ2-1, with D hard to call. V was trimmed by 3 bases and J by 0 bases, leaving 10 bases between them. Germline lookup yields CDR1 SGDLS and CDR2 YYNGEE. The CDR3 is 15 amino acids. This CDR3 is CASSGITSSYNEQFF. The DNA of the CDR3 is TGTGCCAGCAGCGGTATAACAAGCTCCTACAATGAGCAGTTCTTC. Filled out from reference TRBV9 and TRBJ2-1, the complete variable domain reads DSGVTQTPKHLITATGQRVTLRCSPRSGDLSVYWYQQSLDQGLQFLIQYYNGEERAKGNILERFSAQQFPDLHSELNLSSLELGDSALYFCASSGITSSYNEQFFGPGTRLTVL.

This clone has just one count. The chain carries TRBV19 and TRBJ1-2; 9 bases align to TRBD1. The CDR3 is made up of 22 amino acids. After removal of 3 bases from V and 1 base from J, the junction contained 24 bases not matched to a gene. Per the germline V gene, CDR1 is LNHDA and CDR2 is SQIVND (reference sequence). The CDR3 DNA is TGTGCCAGTAGTATGAGGAGGCCTACCACGCGGGGACAGGGAGGTAATAACTATGGCTACACCTTC. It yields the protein CASSMRRPTTRGQGGNNYGYTF.

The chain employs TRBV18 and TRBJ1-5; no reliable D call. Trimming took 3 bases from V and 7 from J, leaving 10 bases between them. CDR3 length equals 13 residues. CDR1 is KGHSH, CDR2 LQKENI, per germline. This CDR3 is CASSPEGLQPQHF. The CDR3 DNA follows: TGTGCCAGCTCACCGGAGGGTTTGCAGCCCCAGCATTTT. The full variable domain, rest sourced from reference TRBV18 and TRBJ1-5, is NAGVMQNPRHLVRRRGQEARLRCSPMKGHSHVYWYRQLPEEGLKFMVYLQKENIIDESGMPKERFSAEFPKEGPSILRIQQVVRGDSAAYFCASSPEGLQPQHFGDGTRLSIL.

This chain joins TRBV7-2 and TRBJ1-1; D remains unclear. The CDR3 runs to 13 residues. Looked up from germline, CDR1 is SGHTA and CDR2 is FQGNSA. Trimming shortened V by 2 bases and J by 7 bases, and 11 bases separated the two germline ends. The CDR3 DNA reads TGTGCCAGCAGCTTAAGAGGGAAAGTTGAAGCTTTCTTT. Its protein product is CASSLRGKVEAFF.

CDR3 sequence reads: CASDRGGRELFF. CDR3 nucleotide sequence: TGTGCCAGCGACAGGGGGGGCAGGGAGCTGTTTTTT. J is TRBJ2-2 and V is TRBV2, with 9 bases lining up with TRBD1. The CDR3 totals 12 residues. J was trimmed by 9 bases and V by 8 bases; bases with no gene match: 4. Germline CDR1 and CDR2: SNHLY and FYNNEI.

This chain's CDR3 is CALGGGRNYEQYF. The CDR3 DNA reads TGTGCCCTGGGGGGGGGCAGAAACTACGAGCAGTACTTC. The chain links TRBV7-9 to TRBJ2-7; perhaps TRBD2 as D (7 bases). The CDR3 sequence is 13 residues long. V gave up 11 bases and J gave up 3 bases, with 17 bases separating them. Germline values: CDR1 SEHNR, CDR2 FQNEAQ (reference sequence).

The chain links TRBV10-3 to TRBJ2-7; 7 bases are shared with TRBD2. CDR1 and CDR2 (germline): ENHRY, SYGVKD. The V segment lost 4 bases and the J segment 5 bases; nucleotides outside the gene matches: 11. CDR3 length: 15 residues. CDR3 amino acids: CAISANPSGAHEQYF. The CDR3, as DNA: TGTGCCATCAGTGCAAATCCTAGCGGCGCCCACGAGCAGTACTTC.

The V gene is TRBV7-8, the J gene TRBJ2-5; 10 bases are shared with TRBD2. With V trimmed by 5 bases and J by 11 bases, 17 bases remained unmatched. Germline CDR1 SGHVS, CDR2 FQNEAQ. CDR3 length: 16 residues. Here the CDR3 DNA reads TGTGCCAGCAGCACCATAGCGGGGGGACCCGTTTGGGAGCAGTACTTC. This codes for CASSTIAGGPVWEQYF.

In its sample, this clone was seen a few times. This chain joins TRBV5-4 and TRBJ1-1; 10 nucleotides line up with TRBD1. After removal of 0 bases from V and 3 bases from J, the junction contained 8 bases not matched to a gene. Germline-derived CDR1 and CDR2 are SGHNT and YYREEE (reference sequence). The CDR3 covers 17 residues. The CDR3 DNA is TGTGCCAGCAGCTTGGAGGCGACAGGGGGCTTTTACACTGAAGCTTTCTTT. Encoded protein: CASSLEATGGFYTEAFF.